One and the same sample provided the 10 T cell receptor beta chains below, sequenced in a study of blood T cell repertoires in COVID-19. Some clones are missing from TCRdb's copy, which holds only in-frame ones; the method was immunoSEQ multiplex PCR. In the table there are 240,000 or so clones, roughly nine tenths of which are singletons. The sample consisted of peripheral blood. All receptors come from a man in his 60s with acute or convalescent COVID-19.

The chain recombines TRBV27 with TRBJ2-7; TRBD2 might be the D (6 bases). V was clipped by 6 bases and J by 0 bases, with 15 bases between them. The germline gives CDR1 MNHEY, CDR2 SMNVEV (reference sequence). The CDR3 has 15 residues. CDR3: CASSSWGGGSYEQYF. In DNA, the CDR3 is TGTGCCAGCAGCTCGTGGGGAGGTGGCTCCTACGAGCAGTACTTC.

Written as DNA, the CDR3 is TGTGCCAGCAGTGCCGGGCTAGCGTCGGGCGAGCAGTACTTC. This gives the protein CASSAGLASGEQYF. The V call is TRBV2, the J call TRBJ2-7; maybe TRBD2 (6 bases). The CDR3 loop spans 14 amino acids. The ends were cut back, 4 bases at V and 6 bases at J, with 16 bases in the middle. CDR1 is SNHLY and CDR2 is FYNNEI in the germline V gene. Together with reference TRBV2 and TRBJ2-7, the CDR3 gives the full variable domain: EPEVTQTPSHQVTQMGQEVILRCVPISNHLYFYWYRQILGQKVEFLVSFYNNEISEKSEIFDDQFSVERPDGSNFTLKIRSTKLEDSAMYFCASSAGLASGEQYFGPGTRLTVT.

The rearrangement joins TRBV24-1 to TRBJ2-1, with 13 bases lining up with TRBD2. Germline V gene data show CDR1 as KGHDR and CDR2 as SFDVKD. V was pared by 5 bases and J by 8 bases, with 14 bases of the junction left unmatched. The CDR3 covers 18 residues. CDR3 region: CATSGNNGLAGDVDEQFF. In nucleotides, the CDR3 is TGTGCCACCAGTGGAAATAATGGACTAGCGGGAGATGTGGATGAGCAGTTCTTC.

The chain uses TRBV6-5 and TRBJ1-5; D may be TRBD1 (5 bases). The CDR3 runs to 16 residues. Germline V lookup: CDR1 MNHEY, CDR2 SVGAGI. Trimming removed 3 bases at V and 0 bases at J, with 12 bases between. The CDR3 here is CASSYGRGYSNQPQHF. CDR3 coding DNA: TGTGCCAGCAGTTATGGTCGGGGGTATAGCAATCAGCCCCAGCATTTT.

This clone has just one count. The chain has TRBV7-3 and TRBJ2-1; D is unclear. The CDR3 length is 15 residues. Germline-derived CDR1 and CDR2 are SGHTA and FQGTGA. The germline V and J ends were trimmed by 1 base and 0 bases, with 7 bases remaining between them. CDR3 amino acids: CASSLMLSSYNEQFF. The CDR3 coding sequence is TGTGCCAGCAGCTTAATGCTAAGCTCCTACAATGAGCAGTTCTTC.

The V gene is TRBV28, the J gene TRBJ2-3; possible D gene TRBD2, 6 bases. Germline-derived CDR1 and CDR2 are MDHEN and SYDVKM. The CDR3 has 15 residues. With 0 bases removed from V and 1 base from J, the gap between germline ends came to 8 bases. The CDR3 nucleotides read TGTGCCAGCAGTTTATGGCGGGACCGCACAGATACGCAGTATTTT. Translation: CASSLWRDRTDTQYF.

The rearrangement joins TRBV2 to TRBJ2-5, with TRBD2 as a possible D gene (5 bases). This CDR3 is 10 amino acids long. CDR1 and CDR2 from the germline V gene are SNHLY and FYNNEI. Trimming shortened V by 11 bases and J by 7 bases, and 11 bases separated the two germline ends. The CDR3 sequence is CAGGGLTQYF. The CDR3 nucleotides read TGTGCCGGAGGAGGTTTGACCCAGTACTTC.

This clone has just one count. The chain uses TRBV27 and TRBJ1-2; D is uncertain. The germline gives CDR1 MNHEY, CDR2 SMNVEV (reference sequence). V lost 6 bases and J 8 bases, leaving 13 bases between the germline ends. The CDR3 is 12 residues long. CDR3 amino acids: CASSPNGVGYTF. The CDR3 DNA reads as TGTGCCAGCAGCCCCAATGGAGTCGGCTACACCTTC.

CDR3 nucleotide sequence: TGTGCCAGCAGCGCCGAGGGGGCAGATGATTATGGCTACACCTTC. Translating it yields CASSAEGADDYGYTF. The chain is built from TRBV9 and TRBJ1-2; 7 bases line up with TRBD1. The CDR3 runs 15 residues. The germline gives CDR1 SGDLS, CDR2 YYNGEE. V shed 3 bases and J 5 bases; nucleotides not matched to a gene: 10.

This clone was counted between two and nine times. The chain recombines TRBV18 with TRBJ2-1; 13 bases are shared with TRBD2. V lost 2 bases to trimming and J lost 4 bases; unmatched junction nucleotides: 5. The germline V gene has CDR1 KGHSH and CDR2 LQKENI. The CDR3 has 17 residues. This chain's CDR3 is CASSPTPTSGRYNEQFF. CDR3 bases: TGTGCCAGCTCACCAACCCCGACTAGCGGGAGGTACAATGAGCAGTTCTTC.